These T cell receptor beta chains were read from a single sample in a study of blood T cell repertoires in COVID-19. Clones were read by immunoSEQ multiplex PCR, and TCRdb kept only the in-frame ones, dropping some. The data show about 160,000 clones, with about 92% seen just once and 4.8% held by the top ten. Sequencing used peripheral blood. The receptors derive from a man aged 25 to 40 with COVID-19, enrolled during active disease. The CDR3 runs from the conserved cysteine through the conserved F or W. A D gene is named only where the DNA matches it firmly. For some rows the clone size is stated as once, few or many, or as a class when expanded; others skip it.

>TRBJ2-7|TRBD1|few|TRBV3-1/TRBV3-2
TGTGCCAGCAGCCAGGGTCGGACAGGGGGGTACTACGAGCAGTACTTC
CASSQGRTGGYYEQYF
>TRBJ1-5|.|.|TRBV18
TGTGCCAGCTCACCGAAAGGGGATCAGCCCCAGCATTTT
CASSPKGDQPQHF
>TRBJ2-2|.|.|TRBV7-2
TGTGCCAGCACCACTCAAGGGGTTGTCGGGGAGCTGTTTTTT
CASTTQGVVGELFF
>TRBJ2-7|.|.|TRBV5-1
TGCGCCAGCAGCTTGTTTATGGGGGGACAGAATTACGAGCAGTACTTC
CASSLFMGGQNYEQYF
>TRBJ2-7|TRBD2|once|TRBV6-2/TRBV6-3
TGTGCCAGCAGTTCCCCGACTAGCGGTTCCTACGAGCAGTACTTC
CASSSPTSGSYEQYF
>TRBJ2-1|.|.|TRBV6-5
TGTGCCAGCAGTTCCGCCTACAATGAGCAGTTCTTC
CASSSAYNEQFF
>TRBJ1-2|.|.|TRBV6-4
TGTGGGGACGTGGGCGGGGGCGAACTGGACTATGGCTACACCTTC
CGDVGGGELDYGYTF
>TRBJ1-1|.|.|TRBV5-8
TGTGCCAGCAGCTTGGCAAGCGGAACTGAAGCTTTCTTT
CASSLASGTEAFF
>TRBJ1-3|TRBD1|.|TRBV29-1
TGCAGCGCCGCAGGGGGTATAGGAAACACCATATATTTT
CSAAGGIGNTIYF
>TRBJ1-2|.|.|TRBV2
TGTGCCAGCTTAGGACAGCGAAACTATGGCTACACCTTC
CASLGQRNYGYTF
>TRBJ1-2|.|.|TRBV30
TGTGCCTGCAGGACTCCCGTTGGCTATGGCTACACCTTC
CACRTPVGYGYTF
>TRBJ1-1|.|.|TRBV6-2/TRBV6-3
TGTGCCAGCAGTTACTCCCCGGGCCGGGGGATGAACACTGAAGCTTTCTTT
CASSYSPGRGMNTEAFF
>TRBJ1-1|TRBD1|.|TRBV7-2
TGTGCCAGCAGCTTAGGGACAGGGGGCGGAGCTTTCTTT
CASSLGTGGGAFF
>TRBJ2-7|.|.|TRBV18
TGTGCCAGCTCACCACCGGGAGGTTTTCGGCAGCCCTACGAGCAGTACTTC
CASSPPGGFRQPYEQYF